The rows below give T cell receptor beta chains drawn from one sample of a study of CD8+CD57+ T cells in acquired aplastic anemia. From the reads, TCRdb called clonotypes with MiXCR, one entry per CDR3 protein. Here the sample spans fewer than 200,000 distinct CDR3 sequences, about 64% being singletons. Material for sequencing was sorted CD4+, CD8+, or CD8+CD57+ T cells (not recorded which) from PBMCs. These receptors were taken from a human donor in good health. CDR3s include the opening cysteine and the closing phenylalanine or tryptophan. D genes are given only for firm matches. Not every row has a clone size; where given, it reads once, few, many or a size class.

TRBD1	NA	TRBV20-1	TRBJ1-5	CSARVNRGQPQHF	TGCAGTGCTAGAGTTAACAGGGGTCAGCCCCAGCATTTT
NA	once	TRBV20-1	TRBJ1-1	CSASPNTEAFF	TGCAGTGCTAGTCCGAACACTGAAGCTTTCTTT
NA	many	TRBV20-1	TRBJ2-1	CSARGGGAGMVNEQFF	TGCAGTGCTAGGGGGGGAGGAGCGGGTATGGTCAATGAGCAGTTCTTC
TRBD1	NA	TRBV5-1	TRBJ2-2	CASSSYGTAANTGELFF	TGCGCCAGCAGCTCTTACGGGACAGCAGCGAACACCGGGGAGCTGTTTTTT
TRBD1	NA	TRBV12-3/TRBV12-4	TRBJ2-5	CASSPGTGGPETQYF	TGTGCCAGCAGCCCCGGGACAGGGGGCCCGGAGACCCAGTACTTC
NA	NA	TRBV2	TRBJ1-3	CASRVGNGNTIYF	TGTGCCAGCAGAGTGGGCAATGGAAACACCATATATTTT
NA	few	TRBV10-3	TRBJ1-2	CAISETPTGNYGYTF	TGTGCCATCAGTGAGACCCCCACAGGGAACTATGGCTACACCTTT
NA	NA	TRBV29-1	TRBJ1-2	CSVVTDQYGYTF	TGCAGCGTTGTGACAGATCAGTATGGCTACACCTTC
TRBD2	NA	TRBV12-5	TRBJ2-1	CASGLRSGGANEQFF	TGTGCTAGTGGTTTGAGAAGCGGGGGGGCGAATGAGCAGTTCTTC
NA	many	TRBV2	TRBJ2-3	CASITLTPDTQYF	TGTGCCAGCATCACCCTCACCCCCGATACGCAGTATTTT
TRBD1	once	TRBV20-1	TRBJ2-7	CSASGTGYFSEQYF	TGCAGTGCTAGCGGGACAGGGTATTTTAGCGAGCAGTACTTC
NA	NA	TRBV4-1	TRBJ2-2	CASSYSYGELFF	TGCGCCAGCAGCTACAGCTACGGGGAGCTGTTTTTT
NA	once	TRBV10-3	TRBJ1-2	CAISESTRTNYGYTF	TGTGCCATCAGTGAGTCGACTCGGACAAACTATGGCTACACCTTC
TRBD2	NA	TRBV20-1	TRBJ2-1	CSARSRTSSNEQFF	TGCAGTGCTAGATCCCGGACTAGCTCCAATGAGCAGTTCTTC
NA	NA	TRBV29-1	TRBJ2-7	CSAQGFSYEQYF	TGCAGCGCCCAGGGTTTTTCCTACGAGCAGTACTTC
NA	NA	TRBV20-1	TRBJ1-2	CSAPSYGYTF	TGCAGTGCTCCTAGCTATGGCTACACCTTC
NA	many	TRBV11-2	TRBJ2-2	CASSSFTGRVNTGELFF	TGTGCCAGCAGCTCGTTCACGGGCAGGGTGAACACCGGGGAGCTGTTTTTT
NA	NA	TRBV10-3	TRBJ1-1	CAISINAGFAFF	TGTGCCATCAGTATTAATGCAGGGTTTGCTTTCTTT
NA	few	TRBV19	TRBJ1-1	CASSPTDYTEAFF	TGTGCCAGTAGTCCGACAGATTACACTGAAGCTTTCTTT
TRBD1	NA	TRBV2	TRBJ2-7	CASSEERGQWNEQYF	TGTGCCAGCAGTGAGGAGAGGGGGCAGTGGAACGAGCAGTACTTC
TRBD2	NA	TRBV4-1	TRBJ2-7	CASSLAGGSSYEQCF	TGCGCCAGCAGCCTAGCGGGAGGATCCTCCTACGAGCAGTGCTTC
TRBD1	NA	TRBV7-9	TRBJ2-5	CASSLTGTGLQETQYF	TGTGCCAGCAGCTTAACCGGGACAGGACTCCAAGAGACCCAGTACTTC
NA	NA	TRBV2	TRBJ1-1	CASSQMTVNTEAFF	TGTGCCAGCAGCCAAATGACTGTGAACACTGAAGCTTTCTTT
NA	NA	TRBV5-1	TRBJ2-2	CASSLAYKERELFF	TGCGCCAGCAGCTTGGCCTACAAGGAACGGGAGCTGTTTTTT
NA	many	TRBV5-1	TRBJ1-5	CASKRWTGENQPQHF	TGCGCCAGCAAGAGGTGGACGGGGGAGAATCAGCCCCAGCATTTT
NA	NA	TRBV24-1	TRBJ2-1	CATSDGLSSYNEQFF	TGTGCCACCAGTGATGGACTGAGCTCCTACAATGAGCAGTTCTTC
TRBD1	NA	TRBV7-9	TRBJ2-1	CASSPGTGPSYNEQFF	TGTGCCAGCAGCCCAGGGACAGGGCCCTCCTACAATGAGCAGTTCTTC
TRBD2	few	TRBV11-2	TRBJ2-7	CASSPLAGGYEQYF	TGTGCCAGCAGCCCGCTAGCGGGAGGCTACGAGCAGTACTTC
NA	many	TRBV5-6	TRBJ2-7	CASGLASGDEQYF	TGTGCCAGCGGCTTGGCCAGTGGGGACGAGCAGTACTTC
NA	many	TRBV12-3/TRBV12-4	TRBJ2-2	CASSFWGPNTGELFF	TGTGCCAGCAGTTTTTGGGGGCCGAACACCGGGGAGCTGTTTTTT
NA	NA	TRBV24-1	TRBJ1-6	CATSDLQGGRSSYNSPLHF	TGTGCCACCAGTGATTTGCAAGGTGGCAGAAGCTCCTATAATTCACCCCTCCACTTT
TRBD2	many	TRBV7-9	TRBJ2-7	CASSQRDTLYEQYF	TGTGCCAGCAGTCAGCGGGATACTTTGTACGAGCAGTACTTC
TRBD1	NA	TRBV19	TRBJ1-1	CASNTGGETEAFF	TGTGCCAGTAACACAGGGGGCGAGACTGAAGCTTTCTTT
NA	NA	TRBV7-3	TRBJ1-1	CASSPDGGRDNYEAFF	TGTGCCAGCAGCCCGGACGGGGGTAGAGATAACTACGAAGCTTTCTTT
TRBD1	NA	TRBV9	TRBJ1-6	CASSQSDTGVESPLSSYNSPLHF	TGTGCCAGCAGCCAATCAGACACAGGGGTCGAATCTCCGCTTAGCTCCTATAATTCACCCCTCCACTTT